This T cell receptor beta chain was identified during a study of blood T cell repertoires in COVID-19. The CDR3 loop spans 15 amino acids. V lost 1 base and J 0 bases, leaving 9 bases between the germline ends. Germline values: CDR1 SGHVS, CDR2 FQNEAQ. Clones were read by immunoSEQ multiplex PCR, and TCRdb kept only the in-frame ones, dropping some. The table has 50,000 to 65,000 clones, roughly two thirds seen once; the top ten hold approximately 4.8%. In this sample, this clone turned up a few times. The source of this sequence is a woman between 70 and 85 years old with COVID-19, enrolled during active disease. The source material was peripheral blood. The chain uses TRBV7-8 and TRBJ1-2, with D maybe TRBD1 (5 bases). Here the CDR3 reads CASSLGQIANYGYTF. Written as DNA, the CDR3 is TGTGCCAGCAGCTTAGGACAGATAGCTAACTATGGCTACACCTTC.